The T cell receptor beta chain under discussion was sequenced for a study of OX40 agonist ivuxolimab in advanced cancers. On the study more broadly: A history of anti-PD-1, anti-PD-L1 or anti-CTLA-4 therapy was acceptable, and 40% had some.

Repertoires were generated with immunoSEQ multiplex PCR, while TCRdb's copy carries only in-frame clones and drops some. The sample carries tens of thousands of clones, about nine tenths recorded once. CDR3 size: 13 residues. V was pared by 4 bases and J by 6 bases, with 10 bases between. Germline V gene lookup returns CDR1 SGHRS and CDR2 YFSETQ. This chain connects TRBV5-1 to TRBJ2-2; TRBD2 is a possible D gene (6 bases). The material sequenced was CD4+ or CD8+ T cells sorted from blood, taken in a trial of the OX40 agonist ivuxolimab. The origin of this receptor is an adult with an advanced solid tumor such as melanoma, head and neck, liver or kidney cancer. The CDR3 reads CASSEGLSGELFF. CDR3 coding DNA: TGCGCCAGCAGCGAGGGACTTTCCGGGGAGCTGTTTTTT.